Listed below are T cell receptor beta chains from one sample, sequenced in a study of T cells after yellow fever vaccination. Each CDR3 protein gets one entry after TCRdb re-called the 5' RACE reads with MiXCR. The sample lists under 400,000 distinct CDR3 sequences; roughly an eighth were seen once. Sequencing was performed on CD4+ T cells sorted from PBMCs, taken 15 days after the yellow fever booster vaccination. These receptors were taken from a man younger than 35 who received the YFV17D yellow fever vaccine. Each CDR3 is given with its conserved first and last residue. The D gene is left open where the match is weak. Clone size is stated in some rows and not others, as once, few, many or a class when expanded.

d_gene	v_gene	j_gene	abundance	CDR3aa	CDR3nt
TRBD2	TRBV12-3/TRBV12-4	TRBJ2-3	.	CASSPPGLAGGTTDTQYF	TGTGCCAGCAGTCCTCCGGGACTAGCGGGGGGGACCACAGATACGCAGTATTTT
.	TRBV6-2/TRBV6-3	TRBJ2-1	many	CASRRDVGHLSYNEQFF	TGTGCCAGCAGGCGAGACGTGGGACACCTCTCCTACAATGAGCAGTTCTTC
.	TRBV12-3/TRBV12-4	TRBJ1-3	.	CASSLRGAGSGNTIYF	TGTGCCAGCAGTTTAAGAGGGGCCGGCTCTGGAAACACCATATATTTT
.	TRBV3-1	TRBJ2-5	.	CASSQDLGRQETQYF	TGTGCCAGCAGCCAAGATTTGGGCAGGCAAGAGACCCAGTACTTC
.	TRBV20-1	TRBJ2-3	.	CSARNRVGDTQYF	TGCAGTGCGAGGAACAGGGTTGGAGATACGCAGTATTTT
TRBD2	TRBV5-1	TRBJ2-3	few	CASSIGTSGEVADTQYF	TGCGCCAGCAGCATCGGGACTAGCGGGGAAGTAGCAGATACGCAGTATTTT
.	TRBV2	TRBJ2-7	few	CASSVQGTYEQYF	TGTGCCAGCAGTGTCCAGGGGACCTACGAGCAGTACTTC
.	TRBV11-3	TRBJ1-5	few	CASSLSHRRGQPQHF	TGTGCCAGCAGCTTATCCCATCGGAGGGGTCAGCCCCAGCATTTT
TRBD1	TRBV20-1	TRBJ1-2	.	CSARDARTGSSDGYTF	TGCAGTGCTAGAGACGCCCGGACAGGCTCTTCGGATGGCTACACCTTC
.	TRBV9	TRBJ2-2	.	CASSVDPRDGELFF	TGTGCCAGCAGCGTAGACCCTCGGGACGGGGAGCTGTTTTTT
TRBD2	TRBV19	TRBJ2-2	.	CASSIGGGGLANTGELFF	TGTGCCAGTAGTATAGGAGGCGGGGGGCTCGCGAACACCGGGGAGCTGTTTTTT
.	TRBV11-3	TRBJ2-1	.	CASSFTNNEQFF	TGTGCCAGCAGCTTTACCAACAATGAGCAGTTCTTC
TRBD1	TRBV10-3	TRBJ1-2	few	CAAGTGGTNYGYTF	TGTGCCGCCGGGACAGGGGGAACTAACTATGGCTACACCTTC
.	TRBV5-1	TRBJ2-3	.	CASRLPAADTQYF	TGCGCCAGCAGATTGCCGGCAGCAGATACGCAGTATTTT
.	TRBV15	TRBJ2-2	few	CATSRGGSRNTGELFF	TGTGCCACCAGCAGAGGGGGCTCCCGAAACACCGGGGAGCTGTTTTTT
TRBD2	TRBV24-1	TRBJ2-2	.	CATSEPGLDDSGELFF	TGTGCCACCAGTGAGCCGGGACTAGACGATTCCGGGGAGCTGTTTTTT
.	TRBV18	TRBJ1-6	many	CASSPRTDSNSPLHF	TGTGCCAGCTCCCCCCGCACGGACTCCAATTCACCCCTCCACTTT
TRBD1	TRBV25-1	TRBJ1-5	.	CASAPGQHNQPQHF	TGTGCCAGCGCGCCGGGACAGCACAATCAGCCCCAGCATTTT
TRBD2	TRBV6-2/TRBV6-3	TRBJ2-3	few	CASRPPSGGSTDTQYF	TGTGCCAGCCGGCCACCTAGCGGGGGGAGCACAGATACGCAGTATTTT
.	TRBV5-1	TRBJ1-2	few	CASSLVTADGYTF	TGCGCCAGCAGCTTGGTGACAGCGGATGGCTACACCTTC
TRBD1	TRBV29-1	TRBJ1-2	few	CSVGTGQYYGYTF	TGCAGCGTGGGGACAGGGCAATACTATGGCTACACCTTC
.	TRBV11-2	TRBJ2-3	.	CASSLAEAGTDTQYF	TGTGCCAGCAGCTTAGCAGAGGCGGGCACAGATACGCAGTATTTT
TRBD1	TRBV5-1	TRBJ2-5	few	CASSSGQGGYGETQYF	TGCGCCAGCAGCTCGGGACAGGGGGGATATGGGGAGACCCAGTACTTC
.	TRBV27	TRBJ2-1	.	CASSFRSIQLGNEQFF	TGTGCCAGCAGTTTTCGTAGCATACAGCTGGGGAATGAGCAGTTCTTC
.	TRBV7-2	TRBJ1-5	.	CASSLGGTTTQHF	TGTGCCAGCAGCTTAGGAGGGACTACGACCCAGCATTTT
TRBD1	TRBV29-1	TRBJ1-4	few	CSTTGGSEKLFF	TGCAGCACGACAGGGGGGAGTGAAAAACTGTTTTTT
TRBD1	TRBV12-3/TRBV12-4	TRBJ2-2	.	CASSSPPPDRAWAGELFF	TGTGCCAGCAGTTCACCCCCCCCCGACAGGGCTTGGGCCGGGGAGCTGTTTTTT
.	TRBV18	TRBJ2-2	many	CASSPDRNTGELFF	TGCGCCAGCAGCCCGGACCGTAACACCGGGGAGCTGTTTTTT
TRBD2	TRBV10-3	TRBJ2-3	few	CAIKSSGGITDTQYF	TGTGCCATCAAATCTAGCGGGGGGATCACAGATACGCAGTATTTT
TRBD2	TRBV28	TRBJ2-3	.	CASSSPGGGGTQYF	TGTGCCAGCAGTTCACCTGGGGGGGGTGGTACGCAGTATTTT
.	TRBV20-1	TRBJ2-2	few	CSARNRVNPGELFF	TGCAGTGCTAGAAACAGGGTAAATCCCGGGGAGCTGTTTTTT
.	TRBV20-1	TRBJ2-5	many	CSAQDVSIRETQYF	TGCAGTGCCCAGGACGTGTCAATTCGCGAGACCCAGTACTTC
.	TRBV5-4	TRBJ2-4	few	CASSLAGPKNIQYF	TGTGCCAGCAGCTTGGCCGGCCCCAAAAACATTCAGTACTTC
.	TRBV9	TRBJ2-1	few	CASSVGGSQYNEQFF	TGTGCCAGCAGCGTAGGCGGCTCTCAATACAATGAGCAGTTCTTC
.	TRBV5-1	TRBJ2-5	few	CASSLYGQRETQYF	TGCGCCAGCAGCTTGTACGGACAGAGGGAGACCCAGTACTTC
TRBD2	TRBV20-1	TRBJ2-7	.	CSTSGRSSYEQYF	TGCAGTACTAGCGGGAGGAGCTCCTACGAGCAGTACTTC
.	TRBV18	TRBJ2-6	many	CASSGGQGGANVLTF	TGTGCCAGCTCAGGCGGCCAGGGAGGGGCCAACGTCCTGACTTTC
TRBD2	TRBV29-1	TRBJ2-7	.	CSVHGLAGVYEQYF	TGCAGCGTTCACGGACTAGCGGGGGTATACGAGCAGTACTTC
TRBD2	TRBV29-1	TRBJ2-3	many	CSTRLAGFADTQYF	TGCAGCACCCGACTAGCGGGGTTTGCAGATACGCAGTATTTT
TRBD1	TRBV6-2/TRBV6-3	TRBJ2-1	few	CARTLIGDRSYNEQFF	TGTGCCAGAACACTAATTGGGGACAGGTCCTACAATGAGCAGTTCTTC
.	TRBV6-1	TRBJ2-5	.	CASSWSGVRETQYF	TGTGCCAGCAGTTGGTCCGGCGTTAGAGAGACCCAGTACTTC
.	TRBV5-1	TRBJ2-2	.	CASRSDTGPGELFF	TGCGCCAGCAGATCGGACACGGGACCCGGGGAGCTGTTTTTT
.	TRBV7-6	TRBJ2-4	many	CASSLISRGQGSAKNIQYF	TGTGCCAGCAGCTTAATCAGCAGGGGTCAGGGTTCAGCCAAAAACATTCAGTACTTC
.	TRBV6-6	TRBJ1-2	few	CASSYSWGDYGYTF	TGTGCCAGCAGTTACTCGTGGGGCGACTATGGCTACACCTTC
TRBD2	TRBV9	TRBJ2-5	many	CASSPGLARETQYF	TGTGCCAGCAGCCCCGGACTAGCGAGAGAGACCCAGTACTTC
TRBD1	TRBV4-3	TRBJ2-1	many	CASSQTTGVTDEQFF	TGCGCCAGCAGCCAGACGACAGGGGTAACTGATGAGCAGTTCTTC
TRBD1	TRBV7-2	TRBJ1-5	many	CASSLPTTGGLGQPQHF	TGTGCCAGCAGCTTACCAACGACAGGGGGCTTGGGGCAGCCCCAGCATTTT
.	TRBV5-4	TRBJ1-3	.	CASSWGGNYGNTIYF	TGTGCCAGCAGCTGGGGGGGCAACTATGGAAACACCATATATTTT
.	TRBV3-1	TRBJ1-1	.	CASSHSRGNTEAFF	TGTGCCAGCAGCCATAGCCGGGGTAACACTGAAGCTTTCTTT
TRBD1	TRBV12-3/TRBV12-4	TRBJ2-3	once	CAIKTGGADTQYF	TGTGCCATCAAGACAGGGGGCGCAGATACGCAGTATTTT
TRBD1	TRBV4-1	TRBJ2-7	few	CASSQSPDRAYPYEQYF	TGCGCCAGCAGCCAAAGCCCAGACAGGGCCTACCCCTACGAGCAGTACTTC
.	TRBV3-1	TRBJ2-4	few	CASSQDWNRLLNIQYF	TGTGCCAGCAGCCAAGATTGGAATCGGCTCTTAAACATTCAGTACTTC
.	TRBV15	TRBJ2-5	many	CATSREDRKETQYF	TGTGCCACCAGCAGAGAGGACAGAAAAGAGACCCAGTACTTC
.	TRBV18	TRBJ2-1	.	CASSPSGGAPYNEQFF	TGTGCCAGCTCACCGTCTGGGGGGGCCCCCTACAATGAGCAGTTCTTC
.	TRBV4-2	TRBJ2-5	few	CASSGGTAGQETQYF	TGTGCCAGCAGCGGCGGGACCGCAGGTCAAGAGACCCAGTACTTC
TRBD2	TRBV24-1	TRBJ2-1	few	CATSDTSSGGRYNEQFF	TGTGCCACCAGTGATACCTCTAGCGGGGGCCGTTACAATGAGCAGTTCTTC
.	TRBV29-1	TRBJ2-2	.	CSVGDLGNTGELFF	TGCAGCGTCGGGGACCTGGGGAACACCGGGGAGCTGTTTTTT
.	TRBV9	TRBJ1-2	many	CASSVDDTSFYGYTF	TGTGCCAGCAGCGTAGATGACACCTCCTTCTATGGCTACACCTTC
TRBD1	TRBV12-3/TRBV12-4	TRBJ1-2	many	CASSLGQALGGYTF	TGTGCCAGCAGTTTGGGACAGGCCCTTGGTGGCTACACCTTC
.	TRBV4-2	TRBJ2-7	many	CASSPRGVGDEQYF	TGTGCCAGCAGCCCCAGGGGGGTGGGCGACGAGCAGTACTTC